These T cell receptor beta chains were read from a single sample in a study of blood T cells in healthy people across ages. In TCRdb, the 5' RACE reads were re-called with MiXCR into one record per CDR3 protein. The repertoire consists of fewer than 700,000 distinct CDR3 sequences, with under 55% occurring once and the leading ten covering approximately 23%. The sample was blood. Every receptor here comes from an elderly man in good health. Both conserved end residues are part of each CDR3. Fields, in order: V gene, J gene, CDR3 protein.

V: TRBV3-1
J: TRBJ2-5
CDR3: CASSRSTSGHRYF

V: TRBV6-5
J: TRBJ2-5
CDR3: CASSRGLAGRSETQYF

V: TRBV7-2
J: TRBJ2-7
CDR3: CASSLGRGIYEQYF

V: TRBV7-2
J: TRBJ2-3
CDR3: CASSSWTSGVRNTQYF

V: TRBV20-1
J: TRBJ2-1
CDR3: CSARPARAAYNEQFF

V: TRBV12-3/TRBV12-4
J: TRBJ2-7
CDR3: CASREGLAGNEQYF

V: TRBV2
J: TRBJ2-1
CDR3: CASTTLAGLGNEQFF

V: TRBV7-2
J: TRBJ2-3
CDR3: CASSLGVPSTDTQYF

V: TRBV6-5
J: TRBJ2-5
CDR3: CASSPVNQETQYF

V: TRBV29-1
J: TRBJ2-3
CDR3: CSVGGVGLTDTQYF

V: TRBV15
J: TRBJ2-1
CDR3: CATSRALASYNGQFF

V: TRBV20-1
J: TRBJ2-3
CDR3: CSAPRQGVTDTQYF

V: TRBV29-1
J: TRBJ2-5
CDR3: CSVDPTGGKTQYF

V: TRBV9
J: TRBJ2-1
CDR3: CASSVATRGSYNEQFF

V: TRBV5-1
J: TRBJ2-7
CDR3: CASRTDGTGGFEQYF

V: TRBV7-9
J: TRBJ2-3
CDR3: CASSLTSVTDTQYF

V: TRBV20-1
J: TRBJ2-1
CDR3: CSARGQGVYNEQFF

V: TRBV6-1
J: TRBJ2-2
CDR3: CASSRYERLENTGELFF

V: TRBV5-1
J: TRBJ2-1
CDR3: CASSLYLVGTSGSCNEQFF

V: TRBV18
J: TRBJ1-5
CDR3: CASSPPGMINQPQHF

V: TRBV7-2
J: TRBJ1-2
CDR3: CASSLVQQIFYGYTF

V: TRBV20-1
J: TRBJ2-4
CDR3: CSAGGQLAKNIQYF

V: TRBV3-1
J: TRBJ2-7
CDR3: CASSQPGTGNYEQYF

V: TRBV4-2
J: TRBJ2-5
CDR3: CASSFGQGGETQYF

V: TRBV30
J: TRBJ1-1
CDR3: CAWSLRPEAFF

V: TRBV4-1
J: .
CDR3: CASSQGLAGPLGDEQYF

V: TRBV10-3
J: .
CDR3: CAISEPDRGKETQYF

V: TRBV5-1
J: TRBJ2-5
CDR3: CASSSAASTGLQETQYF

V: TRBV7-9
J: TRBJ2-3
CDR3: CASSKLVGDTDTQYF

V: TRBV27
J: TRBJ2-2
CDR3: CASSFLVSGTGELFF

V: TRBV29-1
J: TRBJ2-5
CDR3: CSEKQGAGETQYF

V: TRBV10-3
J: TRBJ1-5
CDR3: CAISERPGDQPQHF

V: TRBV5-1
J: TRBJ2-2
CDR3: CASSLEANGELFF

V: TRBV10-3
J: TRBJ2-5
CDR3: CAISFRPSQQETQYF

V: TRBV5-5
J: TRBJ2-3
CDR3: CASSLVREWTDTQYF

V: TRBV18
J: TRBJ2-1
CDR3: CASSEGIGGYNEQFF

V: TRBV27
J: TRBJ2-1
CDR3: CASSPRLAGGEQFF

V: TRBV6-6
J: TRBJ2-5
CDR3: CATSLEGRGVETQYF

V: TRBV13
J: .
CDR3: CASSLEQGTLETQYF

V: TRBV24-1
J: TRBJ2-2
CDR3: CATSDGDRGDTGELFF

V: TRBV5-1
J: TRBJ2-1
CDR3: CASSRGTAQETQFF

V: TRBV4-3
J: TRBJ1-1
CDR3: CASSPRNSGTEAFF